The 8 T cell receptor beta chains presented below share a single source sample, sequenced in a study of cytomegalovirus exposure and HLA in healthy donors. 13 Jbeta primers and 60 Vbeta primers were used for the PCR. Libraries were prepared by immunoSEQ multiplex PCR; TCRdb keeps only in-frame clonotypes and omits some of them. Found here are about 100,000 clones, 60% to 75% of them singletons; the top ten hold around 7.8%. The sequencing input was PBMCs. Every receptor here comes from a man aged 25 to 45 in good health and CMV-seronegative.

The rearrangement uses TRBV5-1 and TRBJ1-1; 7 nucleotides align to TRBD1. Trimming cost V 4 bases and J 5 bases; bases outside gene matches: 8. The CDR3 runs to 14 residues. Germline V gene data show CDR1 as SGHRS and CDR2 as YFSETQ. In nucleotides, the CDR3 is TGCGCCAGCAGCCCGGACAGGTCCGAGACTGAAGCTTTCTTT. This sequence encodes CASSPDRSETEAFF.

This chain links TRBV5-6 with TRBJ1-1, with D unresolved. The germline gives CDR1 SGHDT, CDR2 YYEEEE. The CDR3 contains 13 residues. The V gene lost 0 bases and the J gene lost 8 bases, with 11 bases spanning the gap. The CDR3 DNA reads TGTGCCAGCAGCTTGGGGTCGGTCAGGGAAGCTTTCTTT. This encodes CASSLGSVREAFF.

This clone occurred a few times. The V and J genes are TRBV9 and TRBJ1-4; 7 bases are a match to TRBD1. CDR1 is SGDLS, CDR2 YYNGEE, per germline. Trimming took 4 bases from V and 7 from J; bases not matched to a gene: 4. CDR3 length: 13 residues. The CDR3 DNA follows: TGTGCCAGCAGCCCGGGGACAGCTGAAAAACTGTTTTTT. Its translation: CASSPGTAEKLFF. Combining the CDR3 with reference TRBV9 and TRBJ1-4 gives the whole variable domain DSGVTQTPKHLITATGQRVTLRCSPRSGDLSVYWYQQSLDQGLQFLIQYYNGEERAKGNILERFSAQQFPDLHSELNLSSLELGDSALYFCASSPGTAEKLFFGSGTQLSVL.

DNA of the CDR3: TGTGCCAGCAGTAAGGGACAGGGGGTGTTCGATGAGCAGTTCTTC. It translates to CASSKGQGVFDEQFF. The chain is built from TRBV6-5 and TRBJ2-1, with 11 bases that match TRBD1. The V gene end was trimmed by 5 bases and the J gene end by 8 bases; junction bases not matched to a gene: 8. There are 15 residues in the CDR3. Germline V gives CDR1 MNHEY, CDR2 SVGAGI.

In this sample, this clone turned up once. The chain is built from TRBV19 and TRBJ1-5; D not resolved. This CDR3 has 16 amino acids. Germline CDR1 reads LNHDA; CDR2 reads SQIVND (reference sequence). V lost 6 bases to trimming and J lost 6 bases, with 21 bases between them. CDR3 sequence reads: CASRGVGPSRTQPQHF. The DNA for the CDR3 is TGTGCCAGTAGGGGCGTGGGCCCTTCCCGTACTCAGCCCCAGCATTTT.

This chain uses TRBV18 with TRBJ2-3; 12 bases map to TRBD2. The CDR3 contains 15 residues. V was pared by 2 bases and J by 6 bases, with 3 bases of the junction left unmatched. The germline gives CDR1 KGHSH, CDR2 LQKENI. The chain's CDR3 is CASSPRLAGADTQYF. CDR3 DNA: TGTGCCAGCTCACCAAGACTAGCGGGAGCGGATACGCAGTATTTT.

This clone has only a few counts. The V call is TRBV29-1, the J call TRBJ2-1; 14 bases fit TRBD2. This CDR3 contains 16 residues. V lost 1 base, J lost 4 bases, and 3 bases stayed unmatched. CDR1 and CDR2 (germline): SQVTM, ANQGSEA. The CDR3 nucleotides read TGCAGCGTTGAAGGGACTAGCGGGAGGAGATACAATGAGCAGTTCTTC. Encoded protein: CSVEGTSGRRYNEQFF.

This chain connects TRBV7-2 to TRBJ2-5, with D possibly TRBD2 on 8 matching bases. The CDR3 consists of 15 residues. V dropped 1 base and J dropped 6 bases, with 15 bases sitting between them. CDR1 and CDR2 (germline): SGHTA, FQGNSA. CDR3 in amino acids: CASSLVGTRGQTQYF. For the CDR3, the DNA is TGTGCCAGCAGCTTAGTTGGGACTAGGGGGCAGACCCAGTACTTC. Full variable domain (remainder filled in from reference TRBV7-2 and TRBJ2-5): GAGVSQSPSNKVTEKGKDVELRCDPISGHTALYWYRQSLGQGLEFLIYFQGNSAPDKSGLPSDRFSAERTGGSVSTLTIQRTQQEDSAVYLCASSLVGTRGQTQYFGPGTRLLVL.